Sequencing of this T cell receptor (beta chain) was carried out in a study of identical twins. The CDR3 is 15 residues long. The germline V gene encodes CDR1 SGHVS and CDR2 FQNEAQ. The V segment lost 5 bases and the J segment 5 bases; nucleotides outside the gene matches: 6. Template switching introduced a universal primer site, and the cDNA bore unique molecular identifiers. TCRdb reanalysed the 5' RACE reads using MiXCR and keeps one entry per CDR3 protein. The sample lists around 370,000 distinct CDR3 sequences, about 9% seen once, with about 9.1% in the top ten. General study results and limits: The study drew conclusions from cross-sectional statistical analysis, not from following the same donors.

Concerning this clonotype itself: Its specificity is unknown.

The source of this sequence is a woman aged 50 to 65 in good health. The genes are TRBV7-8 and TRBJ2-3; 11 bases line up with TRBD2. Sequenced input: naive T cells sorted from blood. The CDR3 DNA sequence: TGTGCCAGCAGCCTTGGGACTAGCGGAGTAGATACGCAGTATTTT. Translating gives CASSLGTSGVDTQYF.